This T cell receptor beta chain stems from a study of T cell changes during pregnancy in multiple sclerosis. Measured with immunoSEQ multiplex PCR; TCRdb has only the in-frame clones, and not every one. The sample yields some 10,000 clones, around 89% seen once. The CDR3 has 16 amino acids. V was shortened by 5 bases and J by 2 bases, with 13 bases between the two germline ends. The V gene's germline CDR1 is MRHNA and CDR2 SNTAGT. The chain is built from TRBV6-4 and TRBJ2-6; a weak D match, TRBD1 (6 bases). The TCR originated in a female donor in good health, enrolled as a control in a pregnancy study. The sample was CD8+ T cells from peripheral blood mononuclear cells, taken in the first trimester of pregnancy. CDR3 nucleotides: TGTGCCAGCAGTCTATTAACAGGGACTGGGGCCAACGTCCTGACTTTC. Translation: CASSLLTGTGANVLTF.